These 31 T cell receptor beta chains originate from one sample sequenced in a study of glioma-infiltrating T cells. Amplification of TCR alpha and beta CDR3 regions from RNA used iRepertoire nested multiplex PCR. From the multiplex PCR reads, TCRdb called clonotypes with MiXCR, one entry per CDR3 protein. The sample lists some 120,000 distinct CDR3 sequences; about 23% were seen once. The sequenced material came from glioma tissue, nonneoplastic brain tissue, or PBMCs (not recorded which). The receptor source for this set is a human donor with low-grade glioma or glioblastoma, undergoing nonglioma brain surgery, or in good health (not recorded which).

For this clonotype: A clone one base away is much larger, so this may be a read error. The conserved final phenylalanine or tryptophan is absent from the CDR3, which likely points to a read error. V is TRBV2 and J is TRBJ1-2, with D uncertain. This CDR3 spans 14 amino acids. The V end was cut by 2 bases, the J end by 4 bases, with 11 bases between. Germline loops: CDR1 SNHLY, CDR2 FYNNEI. CDR3 loop: CASSEWQSFYGYTL. DNA for the CDR3: TGTGCCAGCAGTGAATGGCAGAGCTTCTATGGCTACACCTTA.

In this sample, this clonotype turned up many times. This rearrangement joins TRBV20-1 to TRBJ2-1; D call uncertain. CDR1 is DFQATT and CDR2 is SNEGSKA in the germline V gene (reference sequence). This CDR3 is 15 amino acids long. Trimming cost V 0 bases and J 4 bases, with 13 bases left between them. In nucleotides, the CDR3 is TGCAGTGCTAGAGACCGGCGGAAACCTTACAATGAGCAGTTCTTC. It encodes CSARDRRKPYNEQFF.

Comments on this clonotype: A single base separates this from a much larger clone, so it may be a read error. The chain carries TRBV7-2 and TRBJ2-7; TRBD2 agrees at 7 bases. V lost 3 bases, J lost 7 bases, and 15 bases stayed unmatched. The CDR3 is 16 residues long. The germline V gene encodes CDR1 SGHTA and CDR2 FQGNSA. CDR3 DNA sequence: TGTGCCAGCAGCTTGGGGGGGACTGGGAGTTACAATGAGCAGTACTTC. Encoded protein: CASSLGGTGSYNEQYF. Full variable domain (outside the CDR3, taken from reference TRBV7-2 and TRBJ2-7): GAGVSQSPSNKVTEKGKDVELRCDPISGHTALYWYRQSLGQGLEFLIYFQGNSAPDKSGLPSDRFSAERTGGSVSTLTIQRTQQEDSAVYLCASSLGGTGSYNEQYFGPGTRLTVT.

V is TRBV7-3 and J is TRBJ2-1; D is unresolved. The germline V gene has CDR1 SGHTA and CDR2 FQGTGA. The CDR3 spans 15 residues. Deletions cut 5 bases from V and 7 bases from J, with 18 bases between. Here the CDR3 DNA reads TGTGCCAGCAGCCCGGGCCAGAACCAGATAAATGAGCAGTTCTTC. Its protein product is CASSPGQNQINEQFF. Full variable domain (remainder filled in from reference TRBV7-3 and TRBJ2-1): GAGVSQTPSNKVTEKGKYVELRCDPISGHTALYWYRQSLGQGPEFLIYFQGTGAADDSGLPNDRFFAVRPEGSVSTLKIQRTERGDSAVYLCASSPGQNQINEQFFGPGTRLTVL.

This clonotype has at least ten counts. The V gene is TRBV4-3, the J gene TRBJ1-1; D gene uncertain. Germline CDR1 LGHNA, CDR2 YSLEER. The CDR3 sequence is 15 residues long. V was pared by 0 bases and J by 3 bases, with 11 bases between. The CDR3 region is CASSQDRIRYTEAFF. The CDR3 DNA reads as TGCGCCAGCAGCCAAGATAGGATACGGTACACTGAAGCTTTCTTT.

This clonotype was picked up a small number of times. A much larger clone lies a single base off, so this may be a read error. The V gene is TRBV7-2, the J gene TRBJ2-7; TRBD1 aligns across 8 bases. This CDR3 has 13 residues. Germline CDR1 reads SGHTA; CDR2 reads FQGNSA. The trim removed 8 bases at V and 7 bases at J, leaving 10 bases unmatched. DNA for the CDR3: TGTGCCAGCCGTCCAGACAGGGGAAAAGAGCAGTACTTC. Protein product: CASRPDRGKEQYF.

This clonotype was counted ten times or more. The J gene is TRBJ2-1, the V gene TRBV25-1; TRBD1 might be the D (5 bases). This CDR3 spans 15 amino acids. Germline V gene lookup returns CDR1 MGHDK and CDR2 SYGVNS. Trimming stripped 2 bases from V and 5 bases from J, with 13 bases between. Here the CDR3 DNA reads TGTGCCAGCAGTGAAAGTTCAGGGTCGGACAATGAGCAGTTCTTC. This encodes CASSESSGSDNEQFF.

The chain is built from TRBV19 and TRBJ2-5, with 8 positions matching TRBD1. CDR1 is LNHDA, CDR2 SQIVND, per germline (reference sequence). This CDR3 contains 15 residues. J gave up 4 bases and V 5 bases, and 9 bases lay outside the gene matches. The CDR3 DNA is TGTGCCAGTAGTCCGCGGACAGGGTTACCAGAGACCCAGTACTTC. Protein: CASSPRTGLPETQYF.

This clonotype occurred a few times. The chain combines TRBV5-5 with TRBJ2-3; TRBD2 matches at 13 bases. Germline loops: CDR1 SGHKS, CDR2 YYEKEE (reference sequence). The CDR3 loop spans 18 amino acids. The junction had 7 bases not matched to a gene; V was cut back by 0 bases and J by 3 bases. The CDR3 here is CASSLAGLAGVVTDTQYF. The CDR3 region has the DNA TGTGCCAGCAGCTTGGCCGGACTAGCGGGAGTCGTTACAGATACGCAGTATTTT.

This clonotype came up many times. V usage is TRBV10-3 and J usage is TRBJ2-5; D gene unclear. The ends were cut back, 3 bases at V and 1 base at J, with 3 bases in the middle. The CDR3 is 12 residues long. In germline, CDR1 is ENHRY, CDR2 SYGVKD. As DNA, the CDR3 is TGTGCCATCAGTGATGCCCAAGAGACCCAGTACTTC. Protein: CAISDAQETQYF.

This clonotype appeared many times. The rearrangement uses TRBV2 and TRBJ2-1, with TRBD2 matching 7 bases. The length of the CDR3 is 18 residues. J was trimmed by 9 bases and V by 0 bases; bases with no gene match: 17. The germline CDR1 and CDR2 sequences are SNHLY and FYNNEI. CDR3 sequence: CASSEALPGKRDDGEQFF. Written as DNA, the CDR3 is TGTGCCAGCAGTGAAGCGCTTCCAGGGAAGCGGGATGACGGTGAGCAGTTCTTC.

This clonotype was counted between two and nine times. The chain is built from TRBV5-1 and TRBJ2-7, with D unclear. Germline V lookup: CDR1 SGHRS, CDR2 YFSETQ. The ends were cut back, 7 bases at V and 4 bases at J, with 12 bases in the middle. The CDR3 covers 12 residues. CDR3 DNA sequence: TGCGCCAGCTCATCGGACGCGTACGAGCAGTACTTC. It yields the protein CASSSDAYEQYF.

In this sample, this clonotype turned up many times. The rearrangement joins TRBV7-9 to TRBJ2-7; D unclear. Trimming shortened V by 5 bases and J by 5 bases, and 10 bases separated the two germline ends. The CDR3 spans 12 residues. Germline V CDR1 and CDR2: SEHNR, FQNEAQ (reference sequence). CDR3 DNA sequence: TGTGCCAGCAGCCCACCTTGGGACGAGCAGTACTTC. Protein: CASSPPWDEQYF. The full variable domain, its missing parts supplied by reference TRBV7-9 and TRBJ2-7, is DTGVSQNPRHKITKRGQNVTFRCDPISEHNRLYWYRQTLGQGPEFLTYFQNEAQLEKSRLLSDRFSAERPKGSFSTLEIQRTEQGDSAMYLCASSPPWDEQYFGPGTRLTVT.

This clonotype came up many times. The chain combines TRBV6-1 with TRBJ2-5; a weak D match, TRBD2 (5 bases). CDR3 length: 16 residues. The V end was cut by 6 bases, the J end by 7 bases, with 24 bases between. CDR1 is MNHNS and CDR2 is SASEGT in the germline V gene. The CDR3 coding sequence is TGTGCCAGCAGCCCGACTCGGCGGACTGCGCCAGGGACCCAGTACTTC. This codes for CASSPTRRTAPGTQYF.

This clonotype was detected ten times or more. The chain has TRBV29-1 and TRBJ1-2; D is perhaps TRBD1 (5 bases). Germline CDR1 is SQVTM and CDR2 is ANQGSEA. V gave up 6 bases and J gave up 6 bases, with 11 bases separating them. CDR3 length: 11 amino acids. The CDR3 spells CSVAVGHGYTF. CDR3 DNA sequence: TGCAGCGTGGCTGTGGGGCATGGCTACACCTTC.

The chain uses TRBV7-3 and TRBJ2-7, with D perhaps TRBD2 (6 bases). This CDR3 is built from 14 residues. Germline V gene data show CDR1 as SGHTA and CDR2 as FQGTGA. The ends were cut back, 4 bases at V and 6 bases at J, with 16 bases in the middle. CDR3 nucleotides: TGTGCCAGCAGCTCGGGACTGGGCGGCTCCGAGCAGTACTTC. This codes for CASSSGLGGSEQYF.

This clonotype was counted between two and nine times. The chain combines TRBV7-2 with TRBJ2-7; D is uncertain. The V and J ends lost 1 base and 0 bases respectively, with 10 bases between them. Germline lookup yields CDR1 SGHTA and CDR2 FQGNSA. CDR3 size: 15 residues. The CDR3 DNA follows: TGTGCCAGCAGCTTAGTCCCAATTAGCTCCTACGAGCAGTACTTC. Protein sequence: CASSLVPISSYEQYF.

The V call is TRBV19, the J call TRBJ1-5; D might be TRBD1 (5 bases). The CDR3 length is 15 residues. V was trimmed by 2 bases and J by 3 bases, leaving 11 bases between them. Germline V gene sequence: CDR1 LNHDA, CDR2 SQIVND (reference sequence). CDR3 loop: CASSISGDLNQPQHF. CDR3 DNA: TGTGCCAGTAGTATATCCGGGGACCTCAATCAGCCCCAGCATTTT. Full variable domain (rest looked up from reference TRBV19 and TRBJ1-5): DGGITQSPKYLFRKEGQNVTLSCEQNLNHDAMYWYRQDPGQGLRLIYYSQIVNDFQKGDIAEGYSVSREKKESFPLTVTSAQKNPTAFYLCASSISGDLNQPQHFGDGTRLSIL.

The CDR3, as DNA: TGTGCCAGCAGCTACCGACAGGCGACTGAAAAACTGTTTTTT. Translating it yields CASSYRQATEKLFF. This chain links TRBV12-3 or TRBV12-4 with TRBJ1-4, with a tentative D call TRBD1 (6 bases). V dropped 6 bases and J dropped 7 bases, with 15 bases sitting between them. The CDR3 sequence is 14 residues long.

This clonotype was found many times. The chain uses TRBV12-3 or TRBV12-4 and TRBJ2-7; possibly TRBD1 for D (5 bases). The V end lost 1 base, the J end lost 4 bases, and 14 bases lay between the germline ends. CDR3 length: 15 amino acids. For the CDR3, the DNA is TGTGCCAGCAGTTTAGGTGCAGGGTCCGGTTACGAGCAGTACTTC. It is translated as CASSLGAGSGYEQYF.

This clonotype was detected ten times or more. The gene calls are TRBV14 and TRBJ2-5; 7 positions agree with TRBD1. Trimming removed 5 bases from V and 5 bases from J; junction bases left unmatched: 8. From germline, CDR1 is SGHDN and CDR2 FVKESK. The CDR3 loop spans 14 amino acids. Here the CDR3 DNA reads TGTGCCAGCAGCAGTCGACAGGGCCAGGAGACCCAGTACTTC. Translated, it gives CASSSRQGQETQYF.

This clonotype was seen ten or more times. This chain links TRBV28 with TRBJ2-1; the match to TRBD1 covers 11 bases. Germline V gives CDR1 MDHEN, CDR2 SYDVKM. The CDR3 runs 16 residues. V lost 3 bases to trimming and J lost 5 bases; unmatched junction nucleotides: 6. CDR3 loop: CASSFPRDRGNNEQFF. The DNA of the CDR3 is TGTGCCAGCAGTTTCCCCCGGGACAGGGGGAACAATGAGCAGTTCTTC.

This clonotype was seen more than once but under ten times. The chain combines TRBV5-1 with TRBJ2-3; tentative D call: TRBD1 (5 bases). Trimming cost V 1 base and J 2 bases, with 8 bases left between them. The CDR3 is 14 amino acids. Germline V gene sequence: CDR1 SGHRS, CDR2 YFSETQ. CDR3 in DNA: TGCGCCAGCAGCTTGCTGGACATCACAGATACGCAGTATTTT. Its protein is CASSLLDITDTQYF. The variable domain in full, completed from reference TRBV5-1 and TRBJ2-3, reads KAGVTQTPRYLIKTRGQQVTLSCSPISGHRSVSWYQQTPGQGLQFLFEYFSETQRNKGNFPGRFSGRQFSNSRSEMNVSTLELGDSALYLCASSLLDITDTQYFGPGTRLTVL.

Many counts were recorded for this clonotype. The rearrangement links TRBV6-1 to TRBJ1-5; no clear D gene. The V and J ends lost 5 bases and 7 bases respectively, with 12 bases between them. The CDR3 extends over 13 amino acids. CDR1 MNHNS and CDR2 SASEGT come from the germline V gene. Here the CDR3 reads CASSYTEDQPQHF. DNA for the CDR3: TGTGCCAGCAGTTATACAGAAGACCAGCCCCAGCATTTT.

This clonotype was recorded many times. The CDR3 protein is CASSRQASLQETQYF. In nucleotides, the CDR3 is TGTGCCAGCAGCAGACAGGCTTCACTGCAAGAGACCCAGTACTTC. This rearrangement joins TRBV7-2 to TRBJ2-5; D may be TRBD1 (6 bases). The CDR3 has 15 amino acids. Trimming shortened V by 5 bases and J by 2 bases, and 15 bases separated the two germline ends. CDR1 and CDR2 from the germline V gene are SGHTA and FQGNSA.

This clonotype appeared a few times. The rearrangement joins TRBV12-3 or TRBV12-4 to TRBJ2-7; TRBD2 agrees at 8 bases. The CDR3 runs to 15 residues. Germline trimming cut 3 bases from V and 0 bases from J; bases unmatched to any gene: 4. The CDR3, as DNA: TGTGCCAGCAGTTTGGGGGCGGGGGGCTCCTACGAGCAGTACTTC. As protein: CASSLGAGGSYEQYF.

In its sample, this clonotype was seen many times. The J gene is TRBJ1-5, the V gene TRBV15, with D uncertain. Germline CDR1 is LNHNV and CDR2 is YYDKDF (reference sequence). Deletions cut 4 bases from V and 1 base from J, with 8 bases between. This CDR3 comprises 14 residues. The CDR3 here is CATSKGDSNQPQHF. The CDR3 DNA follows: TGTGCCACCAGCAAGGGAGACAGCAATCAGCCCCAGCATTTT.

This clonotype has a handful of counts. The rearrangement uses TRBV10-3 and TRBJ2-5; 8 nucleotides agree with TRBD2. The germline V gene has CDR1 ENHRY and CDR2 SYGVKD. The CDR3 spans 17 residues. V lost 0 bases and J lost 2; bases outside the gene matches: 8. In DNA, the CDR3 is TGTGCCATCAGTGAGTCGAAACTACGGGAGGGACAAGAGACCCAGTACTTC. Protein: CAISESKLREGQETQYF.

This clonotype occurred many times. The chain recombines TRBV7-2 with TRBJ2-7; D gene uncertain. CDR3 length equals 13 residues. CDR1 is SGHTA, CDR2 FQGNSA, per germline. The V end lost 6 bases, the J end lost 3 bases, and 12 bases lay between the germline ends. CDR3 loop: CASRDTTHYEQYF. CDR3 nucleotides: TGTGCCAGCAGAGACACGACCCACTACGAGCAGTACTTC.

The sample holds a few counts of this clonotype. V and J are TRBV9 and TRBJ1-2; D possibly corresponds to TRBD1 (6 bases). With 4 bases removed from V and 6 bases from J, the gap between germline ends came to 19 bases. The length of the CDR3 is 15 residues. Per germline, CDR1 SGDLS and CDR2 YYNGEE. CDR3 sequence: CASSPSAGEVNGYTF. In DNA, the CDR3 is TGTGCCAGCAGCCCCAGCGCAGGGGAAGTCAATGGCTACACCTTC. The whole variable domain, filled in from reference TRBV9 and TRBJ1-2, reads DSGVTQTPKHLITATGQRVTLRCSPRSGDLSVYWYQQSLDQGLQFLIQYYNGEERAKGNILERFSAQQFPDLHSELNLSSLELGDSALYFCASSPSAGEVNGYTFGSGTRLTVV.

The table lists this clonotype with many counts. This chain links TRBV11-2 with TRBJ2-3, with 8 nucleotides matching TRBD2. The V gene end was trimmed by 6 bases and the J gene end by 8 bases; junction bases not matched to a gene: 13. The germline V gene has CDR1 SGHAT and CDR2 FQNNGV. The CDR3 runs 15 residues. CDR3 bases: TGTGCCAGCAGTATAGAGGTTATAGCGGGGAGTACGCAGTATTTT. It specifies CASSIEVIAGSTQYF.